Below, 13 T cell receptor beta chains from the same sample are listed, as sequenced in a study of human T cells and chemical hapten exposure (dated by TCRdb to the early 2020s). Total RNA was extracted from unfractionated whole blood collected in Tempus Blood RNA tubes. Libraries were built with 5' RACE. Reads for this sample came from an Illumina MiSeq. The raw public data were reprocessed by TCRdb itself: fastp quality trimming at Q25, MiXCR clonotype calling, in-frame beta chains only. A single entry per CDR3 protein holds the most common genes and DNA from its merged rows. The sample data list tens of thousands of distinct CDR3 sequences, and around a sixth of these were observed just once. Of the sample, under 7.5% falls within the top ten clones. Receptor source: a female donor in good health.

The genes are TRBV5-5 and TRBJ2-1; a possible D gene is TRBD2 (7 bases). Germline loops: CDR1 SGHKS, CDR2 YYEKEE (reference sequence). V was trimmed by 3 bases and J by 3 bases, leaving 34 bases between them. CDR3 length: 22 residues. The CDR3 reads CASSSVLPITRGGLADYNEQFF. The DNA of the CDR3 is TGTGCCAGCAGCTCAGTACTCCCGATCACAAGGGGGGGTCTAGCGGACTACAATGAGCAGTTCTTC.

This sequence joins TRBV18 and TRBJ1-1; no clear D gene. Deletions cut 6 bases from V and 1 base from J, with 18 bases between. The germline CDR1 and CDR2 sequences are KGHSH and LQKENI. The CDR3 contains 16 residues. CDR3 sequence (DNA): TGTGCCAGCTCTCACAAGGCAGCGGCCAGGAACACTGAAGCTTTCTTT. Residues: CASSHKAAARNTEAFF.

The chain employs TRBV9 and TRBJ2-3; 9 nucleotides agree with TRBD1. CDR1 SGDLS and CDR2 YYNGEE come from the germline V gene. Trimming cost V 5 bases and J 1 base; bases outside gene matches: 2. CDR3 length: 14 residues. DNA of the CDR3: TGTGCCAGCAGTTACAGGGGGCGCACAGATACGCAGTATTTT. This gives the protein CASSYRGRTDTQYF.

The V call is TRBV28, the J call TRBJ2-3; no firm D call. Per germline, CDR1 MDHEN and CDR2 SYDVKM. The CDR3 totals 15 residues. Trimming removed 3 bases from V and 4 bases from J, with 14 bases in between. The CDR3 coding sequence is TGTGCCAGCAGTTTGCCGGGCAGATCCGCAGATACGCAGTATTTT. Translating it yields CASSLPGRSADTQYF.

This clonotype has more than one count but fewer than ten. This chain connects TRBV7-8 to TRBJ1-5; D gene ambiguous. The ends were cut back, 2 bases at V and 3 bases at J, with 14 bases in the middle. CDR3 size: 16 residues. Per the germline V gene, CDR1 is SGHVS and CDR2 is FQNEAQ. CDR3 nucleotides: TGTGCCAGCAGCTTACTGGTCTCTCGGACCAATCAGCCCCAGCATTTT. Translated: CASSLLVSRTNQPQHF.

The chain uses TRBV5-1 and TRBJ2-2; possibly TRBD1 for D (6 bases). The ends were cut back, 5 bases at V and 7 bases at J, with 15 bases in the middle. The CDR3 runs to 14 residues. In germline, CDR1 is SGHRS, CDR2 YFSETQ. The CDR3 loop is CASSSQGSDGELFF. CDR3 nucleotide sequence: TGCGCCAGCAGTTCACAGGGTTCCGACGGGGAGCTGTTTTTT.

This chain joins TRBV3-1 and TRBJ2-5; TRBD1 aligns across 11 bases. The CDR3 runs 16 residues. From germline, CDR1 is LGHDT and CDR2 YNNKEL (reference sequence). Unmatched junction bases numbered 3, after V lost 1 base and J lost 2 bases. The CDR3 loop is CASSQAWDRGQETQYF. DNA for the CDR3: TGTGCCAGCAGCCAAGCTTGGGACAGGGGGCAAGAGACCCAGTACTTC.

There are a few counts of this clonotype. The chain is built from TRBV5-1 and TRBJ2-5; no clear D. CDR1 SGHRS and CDR2 YFSETQ come from the germline V gene. The CDR3 is 16 amino acids. V was trimmed by 4 bases and J by 3 bases, leaving 19 bases between them. DNA of the CDR3: TGCGCCAGCAGCGCCGGTTCGACCGGGCCGGAAGAGACCCAGTACTTC. Amino acid sequence: CASSAGSTGPEETQYF.

This rearrangement joins TRBV14 to TRBJ1-1; D is ambiguous. The CDR3 totals 13 residues. Trimming shortened V by 0 bases and J by 2 bases, and 4 bases separated the two germline ends. Per the germline V gene, CDR1 is SGHDN and CDR2 is FVKESK. The CDR3 spells CASSQDLNTEAFF. As DNA, the CDR3 is TGTGCCAGCAGCCAAGATTTAAACACTGAAGCTTTCTTT. Combining the CDR3 with reference TRBV14 and TRBJ1-1 gives the whole variable domain EAGVTQFPSHSVIEKGQTVTLRCDPISGHDNLYWYRRVMGKEIKFLLHFVKESKQDESGMPNNRFLAERTGGTYSTLKVQPAELEDSGVYFCASSQDLNTEAFFGQGTRLTVV.

A few counts support this clonotype. The chain is built from TRBV13 and TRBJ2-2; the D gene is possibly TRBD1 (5 bases). With 5 bases removed from V and 1 base from J, the gap between germline ends came to 11 bases. The V gene's germline CDR1 is PRHDT and CDR2 FYEKMQ (reference sequence). The CDR3 is 15 residues long. The CDR3 coding sequence is TGTGCCAGCAGCCACCAGGGATTGAACACCGGGGAGCTGTTTTTT. Translation gives CASSHQGLNTGELFF.

The chain joins TRBV29-1 to TRBJ2-1; TRBD2 matches 7 bases. The germline V gene encodes CDR1 SQVTM and CDR2 ANQGSEA. This CDR3 comprises 13 residues. V dropped 1 base and J dropped 6; count of bases not matched to a gene: 3. For the CDR3, the DNA is TGCAGCGTTGAAGCGGGGGGTGGCAATGAGCAGTTCTTC. This gives the protein CSVEAGGGNEQFF.

This sequence joins TRBV28 and TRBJ2-1, with 7 bases matching TRBD2. Trimming at V came to 1 base and at J to 10 bases, leaving 7 bases not matched to a gene. CDR1 is MDHEN, CDR2 SYDVKM, per germline. The CDR3 is 14 amino acids. The DNA of the CDR3 is TGTGCCAGCAGTTTATCGGCGGGAGTCACGGAGCAGTTCTTC. The encoded protein is CASSLSAGVTEQFF.

This clonotype occurred a few times. The V and J genes are TRBV20-1 and TRBJ2-1; maybe TRBD2 (6 bases). Germline assignment: CDR1 DFQATT and CDR2 SNEGSKA (reference sequence). Deletions cut 5 bases from V and 4 bases from J, with 15 bases between. This CDR3 contains 14 residues. Here the CDR3 reads CSASMAGKYNEQFF. The CDR3 nucleotides read TGCAGTGCTTCTATGGCGGGGAAATACAATGAGCAGTTCTTC.